The present T cell receptor (beta chain) was sequenced within a study of blood T cell repertoires in COVID-19. Study-level background: The United States, Italy and Spain provided the acute and convalescent COVID-19 samples. PBMCs, B-cell-depleted T cells, or T cells were the source of the cDNA or gDNA that made up the material.

Germline CDR1 MNHEY, CDR2 SVGAGI. The CDR3 length is 14 residues. Losses at the gene ends were 0 bases for V and 7 bases for J; bases not matched to a gene: 2. In the study's own analysis: Estimated nucleated cell counts came from reference gene primer amplification. Data came from immunoSEQ multiplex PCR; TCRdb stores just in-frame clones and leaves some out. V, J and clone size were drawn from that table, and D and trimming were deduced from the DNA. Among 150,000 to 200,000 clones, around nine tenths were seen once, and the ten largest hold 18%. The sequence derives from a man in his 60s with active or convalescent COVID-19. Material: peripheral blood. The gene calls are TRBV6-5 and TRBJ2-2; TRBD1 agrees at 7 bases. The CDR3: CASSYSTGVGELFF. The CDR3 DNA is TGTGCCAGCAGTTACTCAACAGGGGTCGGGGAGCTGTTTTTT.